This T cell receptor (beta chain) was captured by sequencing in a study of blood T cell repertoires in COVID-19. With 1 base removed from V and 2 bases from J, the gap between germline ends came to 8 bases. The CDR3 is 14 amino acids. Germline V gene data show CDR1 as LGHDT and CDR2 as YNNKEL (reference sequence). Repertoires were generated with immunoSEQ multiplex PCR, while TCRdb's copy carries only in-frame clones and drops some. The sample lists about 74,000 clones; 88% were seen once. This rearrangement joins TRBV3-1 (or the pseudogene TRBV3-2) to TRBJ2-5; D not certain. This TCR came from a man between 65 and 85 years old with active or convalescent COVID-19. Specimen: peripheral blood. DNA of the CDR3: TGTGCCAGCAGCCAAGCGGCGGTACAAGAGACCCAGTACTTC. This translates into CASSQAAVQETQYF.